One and the same sample provided the 32 T cell receptor beta chains below, sequenced in a study of blood T cells in healthy people across ages. Sample-barcoded 5' priming and a J-beta primer mix drove a second PCR of 7 to 11 cycles. MiXCR, applied by TCRdb to the 5' RACE reads, yields one record per CDR3 protein. The data contain around 580,000 distinct CDR3 sequences, about 45% of them singletons. The sequenced material came from blood. The receptor set was obtained from a man of 80 years or more in good health.

This clonotype came up a few times. The V and J genes are TRBV9 and TRBJ2-1; 10 nucleotides agree with TRBD2. Germline-derived CDR1 and CDR2 are SGDLS and YYNGEE. V lost 3 bases and J lost 5; bases outside the gene matches: 2. The CDR3 consists of 14 residues. The CDR3 is CASSGGLADNEQFF. The CDR3 nucleotides are TGTGCCAGCAGCGGCGGACTAGCGGACAATGAGCAGTTCTTC.

V gene TRBV20-1 combines with J gene TRBJ1-1; 11 nucleotides agree with TRBD1. Germline-derived CDR1 and CDR2 are DFQATT and SNEGSKA (reference sequence). The CDR3 loop spans 14 amino acids. V dropped 1 base and J dropped 5; count of bases not matched to a gene: 3. CDR3 sequence reads: CSARGGQGETEAFF. The CDR3 DNA reads as TGCAGTGCTAGAGGGGGACAGGGGGAAACTGAAGCTTTCTTT.

V and J are TRBV7-2 and TRBJ2-7; 9 nucleotides match TRBD1. The CDR3 spans 15 residues. V trimming: 5 bases; J trimming: 3 bases; junction bases outside the gene matches: 8. Germline CDR1 SGHTA, CDR2 FQGNSA. The CDR3 loop reads CASSRTQGALYEQYF. The CDR3 DNA reads TGTGCCAGCAGCCGCACACAGGGGGCGCTCTACGAGCAGTACTTC. The whole variable domain, filled in from reference TRBV7-2 and TRBJ2-7, reads GAGVSQSPSNKVTEKGKDVELRCDPISGHTALYWYRQSLGQGLEFLIYFQGNSAPDKSGLPSDRFSAERTGGSVSTLTIQRTQQEDSAVYLCASSRTQGALYEQYFGPGTRLTVT.

The chain links TRBV6-1 to TRBJ1-2, with D perhaps matching TRBD1 (5 bases). Germline-derived CDR1 and CDR2 are MNHNS and SASEGT. Trimming stripped 1 base from V and 6 bases from J, with 9 bases between. The length of the CDR3 is 13 residues. The CDR3 DNA reads TGTGCCAGCAGTGAAGGGGGGTTTGATGGCTACACCTTC. Translating it yields CASSEGGFDGYTF.

Only a few counts were recorded for this clonotype. V is TRBV7-2 and J is TRBJ2-7, with 7 bases lining up with TRBD2. The CDR3 sequence is 17 residues long. The V segment lost 1 base and the J segment 2 bases; nucleotides outside the gene matches: 11. Germline lookup yields CDR1 SGHTA and CDR2 FQGNSA. CDR3 nucleotides: TGTGCCAGCAGCTTAGTCCCGGCTAGCGGCGTCACCTACGAGCAGTACTTC. Translated: CASSLVPASGVTYEQYF. Full variable domain (rest looked up from reference TRBV7-2 and TRBJ2-7): GAGVSQSPSNKVTEKGKDVELRCDPISGHTALYWYRQSLGQGLEFLIYFQGNSAPDKSGLPSDRFSAERTGGSVSTLTIQRTQQEDSAVYLCASSLVPASGVTYEQYFGPGTRLTVT.

The chain joins TRBV27 to TRBJ1-6; D is possibly TRBD1 (5 bases). Trimming cost V 2 bases and J 0 bases, with 14 bases left between them. The CDR3 consists of 18 residues. CDR1 is MNHEY, CDR2 SMNVEV, per germline (reference sequence). CDR3 DNA: TGTGCCAGCAGTTTAGGGGCAGGGCTTAGCTCCTATAATTCACCCCTCCACTTT. This translates into CASSLGAGLSSYNSPLHF.

This clonotype was observed a few times. The chain links TRBV7-2 to TRBJ1-6; TRBD1 aligns across 11 bases. V trimming: 5 bases; J trimming: 9 bases; junction bases outside the gene matches: 6. The germline V gene has CDR1 SGHTA and CDR2 FQGNSA. The CDR3 contains 15 residues. The CDR3 DNA is TGTGCCAGCAGCGCGGACAGGGGGCAAAGTTCACCCCTCCACTTT. It codes for CASSADRGQSSPLHF.

This clonotype has more than one count but fewer than ten. J is TRBJ1-2 and V is TRBV5-1, with unresolved D. There are 11 residues in the CDR3. Between the trimmed V and J ends, which lost 9 bases and 8 bases, there was a span of 14 bases. Germline-derived CDR1 and CDR2 are SGHRS and YFSETQ. Here the CDR3 reads CANPVPGGYTF. In DNA form, the CDR3 reads TGCGCCAACCCGGTCCCGGGAGGCTACACCTTC.

This chain links TRBV25-1 with TRBJ2-1, with D perhaps matching TRBD1 or TRBD2 (5 bases each). V lost 5 bases and J lost 12, with 20 bases in between. The CDR3 covers 14 residues. CDR1 is MGHDK, CDR2 SYGVNS, per germline. The chain's CDR3 is CASSPQGDPWLQFF. The CDR3 region has the DNA TGTGCCAGCAGTCCGCAAGGGGACCCGTGGTTGCAGTTCTTC.

The rearrangement uses TRBV27 and TRBJ2-7; D gene uncertain. Trimming took 3 bases from V and 3 from J, leaving 9 bases between them. The CDR3 sequence is 13 residues long. CDR1 MNHEY and CDR2 SMNVEV come from the germline V gene (reference sequence). CDR3 residues: CASSFGQNYEQYF. The CDR3, as DNA: TGTGCCAGCAGTTTCGGCCAGAACTACGAGCAGTACTTC.

This clonotype appeared a few times. It may be a read error: a sequence one base away is much more abundant. The chain employs TRBV6-1 and TRBJ2-1; tentatively, D is TRBD1 or TRBD2 (5 bases each). CDR1 and CDR2 (germline): MNHNS, SASEGT. The V end lost 9 bases, the J end lost 0 bases, and 24 bases lay between the germline ends. The CDR3 spans 18 residues. DNA of the CDR3: TGTGCCAGTCGACCCGGGGCTAGCAGGACTTTCTCCTACAATGAGCAGTTCTTC. It codes for CASRPGASRTFSYNEQFF.

CDR3 coding DNA: TGTGCCAGCAGTAGGAGGACGGAGCGCCTAAGGTTGAATGAGCAGTACTTC. Its translation: CASSRRTERLRLNEQYF. The V and J genes are TRBV21-1 and TRBJ2-7; the table gives TRBD1 as D, unverified against the DNA. TRBV21-1 is an annotated pseudogene. The CDR3 loop spans 17 amino acids.

This clonotype was recorded only once. V is TRBV12-3 or TRBV12-4 and J is TRBJ1-2, with 10 bases fitting TRBD1. Trimming took 6 bases from V and 3 from J; bases not matched to a gene: 19. The CDR3 is 19 residues long. The CDR3 here is CASRYNTGTGDDGDYGYTF. DNA of the CDR3: TGTGCCAGCAGATACAATACCGGGACAGGGGACGATGGAGACTATGGCTACACCTTC.

The rearrangement uses TRBV10-3 and TRBJ2-3; 8 positions match TRBD1. The CDR3 is 17 amino acids. CDR1 is ENHRY, CDR2 SYGVKD, per germline. With V trimmed by 10 bases and J by 4 bases, 19 bases remained unmatched. CDR3 loop: CATRDGTGGDGPDTQYF. DNA for the CDR3: TGTGCCACGAGGGACGGGACAGGTGGCGACGGGCCAGATACGCAGTATTTT.

The gene calls are TRBV9 and TRBJ1-4; 9 bases are a match to TRBD1. V shed 1 base and J 10 bases; nucleotides not matched to a gene: 5. Germline V CDR1 and CDR2: SGDLS, YYNGEE. CDR3 length: 14 amino acids. Written as DNA, the CDR3 is TGTGCCAGCAGCGTAACCTGGACAGGGGCAAAACTGTTTTTT. Translation: CASSVTWTGAKLFF.

CDR3 sequence reads: CASISGTLYSNQPQHF. DNA for the CDR3: TGTGCCAGCATATCAGGGACACTCTATAGCAATCAGCCCCAGCATTTT. The rearrangement links TRBV11-2 to TRBJ1-5; TRBD1 might be the D (6 bases). Per germline, CDR1 SGHAT and CDR2 FQNNGV. Deletions cut 7 bases from V and 0 bases from J, with 16 bases between. CDR3 size: 16 residues.

The V and J genes are TRBV12-3 or TRBV12-4 and TRBJ1-1; D perhaps matches TRBD1 (6 bases). Trimming stripped 6 bases from V and 7 bases from J, with 12 bases between. CDR3 length: 12 amino acids. CDR3 nucleotides: TGTGCCAGCAGCCGGACAGACTATGAAGCTTTCTTT. It is translated as CASSRTDYEAFF.

This clonotype was detected a few times. The gene calls are TRBV12-3 or TRBV12-4 and TRBJ2-7; D might be TRBD1 (6 bases). V lost 6 bases, J lost 2 bases, and 17 bases lay in between. There are 15 residues in the CDR3. The CDR3 DNA reads TGTGCCAGCAGATCCCGAACAGGGACCACCTACGAGCAGTACTTC. Protein sequence: CASRSRTGTTYEQYF.

The rearrangement uses TRBV5-1 and TRBJ1-2; D remains unclear. Trimming pared 0 bases from V and 5 bases from J, leaving 11 bases between. Germline loops: CDR1 SGHRS, CDR2 YFSETQ. This CDR3 spans 14 amino acids. The DNA of the CDR3 is TGCGCCAGCAGCTTGGTAGAATATTCATATGGCTACACCTTC. Protein sequence: CASSLVEYSYGYTF.

This clonotype was seen ten or more times. This sequence joins TRBV29-1 and TRBJ2-1, with 9 bases aligning to TRBD1. The CDR3 sequence is 14 residues long. Germline loops: CDR1 SQVTM, CDR2 ANQGSEA. After removal of 6 bases from V and 9 bases from J, the junction contained 12 bases not matched to a gene. The CDR3 nucleotides read TGCAGCGTCGCCCGGGACAGGGAATCAAGTGAGCAGTTCTTC. Translated, it gives CSVARDRESSEQFF.

The chain recombines TRBV20-1 with TRBJ2-1; the match to TRBD1 covers 11 bases. CDR1 DFQATT and CDR2 SNEGSKA come from the germline V gene (reference sequence). The junction had 18 bases not matched to a gene; V was cut back by 5 bases and J by 9 bases. The CDR3 totals 17 residues. This CDR3 is CSALNPGQGGVRGEQFF. The CDR3 DNA reads as TGCAGTGCTCTAAACCCGGGACAGGGGGGAGTAAGAGGTGAGCAGTTCTTC.

This clonotype showed up just a few times. This chain joins TRBV6-6 and TRBJ2-1; 8 nucleotides agree with TRBD2. This CDR3 is built from 15 residues. Germline V lookup: CDR1 MNHNY, CDR2 SVGAGI (reference sequence). Trimming at V came to 2 bases and at J to 2 bases, leaving 2 bases not matched to a gene. The CDR3 region has the DNA TGTGCCAGCAGTTACGTAGCGGGGCCCTACAATGAGCAGTTCTTC. This codes for CASSYVAGPYNEQFF.

This clonotype has more than one count but fewer than ten. J is TRBJ2-2 and V is TRBV30, with 9 bases matching TRBD2. CDR3 length: 15 amino acids. Trimming at V came to 0 bases and at J to 5 bases, leaving 4 bases not matched to a gene. The germline gives CDR1 GTSNPN, CDR2 SVGIG (reference sequence). In nucleotides, the CDR3 is TGTGCCTGGAGTGTACTAGCGGGCGGGACCGGGGAGCTGTTTTTT. It is translated as CAWSVLAGGTGELFF.

The chain has TRBV2 and TRBJ2-1; 7 bases agree with TRBD1. J gave up 7 bases and V 4 bases, and 4 bases lay outside the gene matches. CDR3 length equals 13 residues. Germline CDR1 is SNHLY and CDR2 is FYNNEI. The CDR3: CASSAGTANEQFF. For the CDR3, the DNA is TGTGCCAGCAGTGCTGGGACAGCGAATGAGCAGTTCTTC.

This clonotype was detected only a few times. The chain recombines TRBV20-1 with TRBJ2-7, with D perhaps matching TRBD1 (6 bases). CDR1 and CDR2 from the germline V gene are DFQATT and SNEGSKA (reference sequence). This CDR3 has 12 amino acids. V gave up 7 bases and J gave up 3 bases, with 13 bases separating them. DNA for the CDR3: TGCAGTGGACAGGCCGGGATCTACGAGCAGTACTTC. It yields the protein CSGQAGIYEQYF.

The V call is TRBV5-4, the J call TRBJ1-6, with 9 positions matching TRBD1. V was clipped by 4 bases and J by 10 bases; unmatched bases: 9. CDR1 SGHNT and CDR2 YYREEE come from the germline V gene (reference sequence). The CDR3 length is 15 residues. DNA for the CDR3: TGTGCCAGCAGCAAAGGGACAGGGTATCAATCACCCCTCCACTTT. Its protein product is CASSKGTGYQSPLHF.

The V gene is TRBV7-2, the J gene TRBJ2-7, with 11 bases aligning to TRBD2. V trimming: 3 bases; J trimming: 5 bases; junction bases outside the gene matches: 6. The CDR3 has 15 amino acids. In germline, CDR1 is SGHTA, CDR2 FQGNSA. CDR3 sequence reads: CASSFRLAGHDEQYF. The CDR3 bases are TGTGCCAGCAGCTTCCGACTAGCGGGGCATGACGAGCAGTACTTC.

The chain employs TRBV7-2 and TRBJ2-7; maybe TRBD2 (5 bases). The CDR3 is 13 amino acids. CDR1 is SGHTA and CDR2 is FQGNSA in the germline V gene. V shed 6 bases and J shed 6 bases, with 15 bases lying between them. The CDR3 loop is CASRNDYLGEQYF. The CDR3 bases are TGTGCCAGCAGAAATGACTATCTTGGCGAGCAGTACTTC.

V usage is TRBV5-1 and J usage is TRBJ2-7; D perhaps matches TRBD2 (6 bases). The germline V and J ends were trimmed by 4 bases and 3 bases, with 17 bases remaining between them. Looked up from germline, CDR1 is SGHRS and CDR2 is YFSETQ. This CDR3 is 15 amino acids long. CDR3 DNA: TGCGCCAGCAGCGGTGGGTTGCGGGAAGACTACGAGCAGTACTTC. Translated, it gives CASSGGLREDYEQYF.

As regards this clonotype: The germline gene is not matched at one end of the junction; a read error may be the cause. The CDR3 bases are TGCGCCGGCAGCTTAGGAGGCCGGAGGAACTACGAGCAGTACTTC. This gives the protein CAGSLGGRRNYEQYF. This chain uses TRBV7-8 with TRBJ2-7; TRBD2 might be the D (5 bases). This CDR3 spans 15 amino acids. Germline V gene sequence: CDR1 SGHVS, CDR2 FQNEAQ.

This clonotype was recorded a few times. V and J are TRBV20-1 and TRBJ2-3; 12 nucleotides align to TRBD2. Germline values: CDR1 DFQATT, CDR2 SNEGSKA (reference sequence). CDR3 length: 16 amino acids. The CDR3 region is CTATRTSGGRTDTQYF. The DNA for the CDR3 is TGCACCGCAACGCGTACTAGCGGGGGGAGGACAGATACGCAGTATTTT.

The chain has TRBV12-5 and TRBJ2-5; 9 bases line up with TRBD1. V lost 5 bases to trimming and J lost 5 bases; unmatched junction nucleotides: 6. CDR3 size: 14 residues. From germline, CDR1 is LGHNT and CDR2 FRNRAP. CDR3 sequence: CASGQGQGRETQYF. CDR3 nucleotides: TGTGCTAGTGGTCAGGGACAGGGCCGGGAGACCCAGTACTTC. The complete variable domain, with remaining parts taken from reference TRBV12-5 and TRBJ2-5, reads DARVTQTPRHKVTEMGQEVTMRCQPILGHNTVFWYRQTMMQGLELLAYFRNRAPLDDSGMPKDRFSAEMPDATLATLKIQPSEPRDSAVYFCASGQGQGRETQYFGPGTRLLVL.